Below, 14 T cell receptor beta chains from the same sample are listed, as sequenced in a study of cytomegalovirus exposure and HLA in healthy donors. Use of 60 Vbeta and 13 Jbeta primers characterized the PCR. Measured with immunoSEQ multiplex PCR; TCRdb has only the in-frame clones, and not every one. The data show 100,000 to 150,000 clones, with 77% seen just once and approximately 4.2% held by the top ten. Sample: PBMCs. The receptor source for this set is a male donor in good health and CMV-seropositive.

The chain is built from TRBV5-4 and TRBJ2-7; a weak D match, TRBD1 (6 bases). The CDR3 runs to 14 residues. Trimming stripped 0 bases from V and 2 bases from J, with 9 bases between. Germline loops: CDR1 SGHNT, CDR2 YYREEE (reference sequence). In DNA, the CDR3 is TGTGCCAGCAGCTTGGGGGACAACCCCTACGAGCAGTACTTC. Translation: CASSLGDNPYEQYF.

This clone appeared a single time. This specimen includes other DNA sequences encoding the same CDR3. V gene TRBV7-9 combines with J gene TRBJ1-4, with D hard to call. The germline gives CDR1 SEHNR, CDR2 FQNEAQ (reference sequence). The CDR3 has 14 residues. Trimming left V 5 bases short and J 5 bases short, with 12 bases between. The CDR3 sequence is CASSPRGGNEKLFF. The CDR3, as DNA: TGTGCCAGCAGCCCCCGGGGAGGGAATGAAAAACTGTTTTTT.

Concerning this clone itself: The DNA is left out, because the CDR3 cannot be placed on it with certainty; the CDR3 is given as TCRdb lists it. The genes are TRBV10-3 and TRBJ2-3; TRBD2 reflects the table's D call only, with no check against the DNA. The germline V gene has CDR1 ENHRY and CDR2 SYGVKD. The CDR3 extends over 17 residues, inclusive of both ends. The CDR3 spells CAISESAWKWGSGSRAF.

This clone was seen once. The chain has TRBV5-1 and TRBJ2-2; D is unclear. CDR1 and CDR2 (germline): SGHRS, YFSETQ. V lost 4 bases and J lost 0, with 13 bases in between. The CDR3 contains 16 residues. DNA of the CDR3: TGCGCCAGCAGCGCAGACTTATCCCCGAACACCGGGGAGCTGTTTTTT. Protein product: CASSADLSPNTGELFF.

The chain joins TRBV9 to TRBJ2-5, with TRBD2 as a possible D gene (6 bases). The CDR3 consists of 13 residues. V was clipped by 0 bases and J by 10 bases, with 13 bases between them. The germline gives CDR1 SGDLS, CDR2 YYNGEE. CDR3 DNA: TGTGCCAGCAGCGTAGAGAATGGAGGGTACCAGTACTTC. It encodes CASSVENGGYQYF.

V and J are TRBV5-4 and TRBJ2-1; TRBD2 matches at 13 bases. This CDR3 has 17 amino acids. In germline, CDR1 is SGHNT, CDR2 YYREEE (reference sequence). Trimming took 4 bases from V and 6 from J; bases not matched to a gene: 10. The DNA of the CDR3 is TGTGCCAGCAGCCTTCCACCTCGGACTAGCGGGAGCAATGAGCAGTTCTTC. This codes for CASSLPPRTSGSNEQFF. Full variable domain (rest looked up from reference TRBV5-4 and TRBJ2-1): ETGVTQSPTHLIKTRGQQVTLRCSSQSGHNTVSWYQQALGQGPQFIFQYYREEENGRGNFPPRFSGLQFPNYSSELNVNALELDDSALYLCASSLPPRTSGSNEQFFGPGTRLTVL.

The chain employs TRBV28 and TRBJ2-5; a possible D gene is TRBD1 (6 bases). Looked up from germline, CDR1 is MDHEN and CDR2 is SYDVKM. The CDR3 consists of 12 residues. V lost 8 bases, J lost 6 bases, and 13 bases lay in between. The CDR3 loop is CASGWDIQTQYF. DNA of the CDR3: TGTGCCAGCGGGTGGGACATCCAGACCCAGTACTTC.

J is TRBJ2-7 and V is TRBV6-1; no clear D. Trimming took off 5 bases at V and 9 bases at J, with 17 bases between the two ends. The V gene's germline CDR1 is MNHNS and CDR2 SASEGT. The CDR3 covers 13 residues. The CDR3, as DNA: TGTGCCAGCAGTTCCACACTACGAGTCGGGCAGTACTTC. This translates into CASSSTLRVGQYF.

V is TRBV20-1 and J is TRBJ2-5; D call uncertain. The end of the DNA aligns better with TRBJ2-7, so the J call may be wrong. The CDR3 has 11 residues. Germline assignment: CDR1 DFQATT and CDR2 SNEGSKA (reference sequence). The CDR3 protein is CSASFHYEQYF. CDR3 nucleotides: TGCAGTGCCAGTTTCCACTACGAGCAGTACTTC.

This sequence joins TRBV19 and TRBJ1-5; TRBD1 agrees at 7 bases. This CDR3 has 15 amino acids. The germline gives CDR1 LNHDA, CDR2 SQIVND (reference sequence). V trimming: 1 base; J trimming: 10 bases; junction bases outside the gene matches: 10. CDR3 residues: CASSIGDRDRGPQHF. The DNA of the CDR3 is TGTGCCAGTAGTATAGGCGACAGGGACCGGGGACCCCAGCATTTT.

In its sample, this clone was seen once. The chain has TRBV2 and TRBJ2-2; D is perhaps TRBD1 (6 bases). Germline CDR1 SNHLY, CDR2 FYNNEI. The CDR3 totals 11 residues. V gave up 11 bases and J gave up 6 bases, with 10 bases separating them. The CDR3 nucleotides read TGTGCCGAGGGGGATTCCGGGGAGCTGTTTTTT. It encodes CAEGDSGELFF.

This clone was counted once. An end of the junction differs from the germline gene, which may be a read error. This chain links TRBV7-9 with TRBJ2-5; possible D gene TRBD2, 5 bases. CDR1 and CDR2 from the germline V gene are SEHNR and FQNEAQ (reference sequence). CDR3 length: 14 amino acids. This CDR3 is CSSSLDYFSETQYF. For the CDR3, the DNA is TGTTCCAGCAGCTTAGACTATTTTTCAGAGACCCAGTACTTC.

This clone was seen more than once but under ten times. The chain employs TRBV28 and TRBJ1-2; D is undetermined. Trimming took off 5 bases at V and 7 bases at J, with 11 bases between the two ends. CDR1 and CDR2 (germline): MDHEN, SYDVKM. The CDR3 is 12 residues long. The CDR3 region is CASSTSGSGYTF. The CDR3 DNA reads as TGTGCCAGCAGTACATCGGGGAGTGGCTACACCTTC.

V usage is TRBV6-5 and J usage is TRBJ2-1; 9 bases are shared with TRBD2. With 6 bases clipped from V and 6 bases from J, the junction kept 9 bases outside the gene matches. The CDR3 runs 15 residues. Germline V gives CDR1 MNHEY, CDR2 SVGAGI. In DNA, the CDR3 is TGTGCCAGCAGCCAGTCGTGGCGGGGGGGCAATGAGCAGTTCTTC. Protein: CASSQSWRGGNEQFF.